This TCR beta chain was observed in a study of blood T cells in healthy people across ages. Whole-study results and caveats: Both naive CD4+ cell counts and diversity were greater in long-lived donors than in aged donors.

A J-beta primer mix and a sample-barcoded 5' primer were used in a second PCR of roughly 7 to 12 cycles. A template-switch adaptor with 12 random nucleotides tagged each cDNA molecule. TCRdb re-called the 5' RACE reads through MiXCR, storing one row per CDR3 protein. The profile shows about 900,000 distinct CDR3 sequences, about 44% of them singletons. Per-sample yields of isolated PBMCs were at least 6.5 million. A minimum of 6 micrograms of total RNA was extracted per sample. As for this clonotype: Antigen: not known.

Sequenced input: blood. This clonotype originated in a young man in good health.

The CDR3, as DNA: TGCGCCAGCAGCCAAGGGGACGCCTTAGGGTACTATGGCTACACCTTC. This sequence encodes CASSQGDALGYYGYTF. V and J are TRBV4-1 and TRBJ1-2; D is possibly TRBD1 (5 bases). Trimming took 1 base from V and 3 from J, leaving 15 bases between them. This CDR3 is built from 16 residues. Germline V gene lookup returns CDR1 MGHRA and CDR2 YSYEKL.